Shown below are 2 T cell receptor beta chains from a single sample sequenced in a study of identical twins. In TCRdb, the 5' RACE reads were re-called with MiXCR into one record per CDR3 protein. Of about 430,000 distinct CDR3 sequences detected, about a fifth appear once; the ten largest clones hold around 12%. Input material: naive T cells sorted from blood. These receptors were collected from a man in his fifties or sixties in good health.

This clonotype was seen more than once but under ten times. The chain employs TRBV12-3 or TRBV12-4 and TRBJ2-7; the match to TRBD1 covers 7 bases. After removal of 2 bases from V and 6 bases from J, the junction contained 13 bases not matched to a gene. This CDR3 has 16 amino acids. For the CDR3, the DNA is TGTGCCAGCAGTTTAACAGGGGTTTTTGGGACGTCCGAGCAGTACTTC. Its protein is CASSLTGVFGTSEQYF.

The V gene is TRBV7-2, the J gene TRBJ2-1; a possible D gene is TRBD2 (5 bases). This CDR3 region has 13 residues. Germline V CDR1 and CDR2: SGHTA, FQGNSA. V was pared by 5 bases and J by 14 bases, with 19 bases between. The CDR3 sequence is CASSLWEIPGEFF. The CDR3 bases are TGTGCCAGCAGCCTTTGGGAGATTCCCGGCGAGTTCTTC.